This T cell receptor beta chain was sequenced during a study of T cells expressing NK-cell markers. CDR1 and CDR2 from the germline V gene are DFQATT and SNEGSKA (reference sequence). The CDR3 is 15 residues long. TCRdb reanalyzed the 5' RACE reads and collapses them to one entry per CDR3 protein, without DNA. The sample totals about 460,000 distinct CDR3 sequences. The V call is TRBV20-1, the J call TRBJ2-6; TCRdb designates TRBD1, a call that cannot be tested without DNA. Sequencing was performed on blood T cells: a sorted CD56 or NKG2C T cell subset, CD4+ or CD8+ T cells, or bulk PBMC T cells (not recorded which). The TCR originated in a woman aged 45 to 65 in good health. CDR3: CSALGRGSGANVLTF.